This is a list of T cell receptor beta chains from one sample in a study of cytomegalovirus exposure and HLA in healthy donors. The table came from immunoSEQ multiplex PCR; TCRdb's copy has only in-frame clones and leaves some out. The repertoire includes some 170,000 clones, roughly 83% of them detected once, and roughly 10% sits in the top ten. The sequencing sample was made of PBMCs. The receptors derive from a man in his thirties or forties in good health and CMV-seropositive. Each CDR3 is given with its conserved first and last residue. A D gene is named only where the DNA matches it firmly. Size values are once, few and many counts, or a class for expanded clones, and some rows have none.

v_gene,j_gene,d_gene,abundance,len,CDR3aa,CDR3nt
TRBV19,TRBJ1-2,-,-,12,CASSNRDYGYTF,TGTGCCAGTAGTAATCGGGACTATGGCTACACCTTC
TRBV6-6,TRBJ2-1,-,few,12,CASSSPEGGGFF,TGTGCCAGCAGTTCCCCGGAGGGTGGGGGGTTCTTC
TRBV5-1,TRBJ1-1,-,-,13,CASSSEMNTEAFF,TGCGCCAGCAGCTCCGAGATGAACACTGAAGCTTTCTTT
TRBV27,TRBJ1-1,TRBD1,-,15,CASSLARGSGEEAFF,TGTGCCAGCAGTTTAGCCAGGGGGTCGGGAGAGGAAGCTTTCTTT
TRBV5-1,TRBJ2-1,-,-,16,CASSFSGVSSMDEQFF,TGCGCCAGCAGCTTTTCTGGAGTCTCGAGTATGGATGAGCAGTTCTTC
TRBV6-5,TRBJ2-1,TRBD2,-,15,CASSYGWEGGNEQFF,TGTGCCAGCAGTTACGGGTGGGAGGGAGGAAATGAGCAGTTCTTC
TRBV5-1,TRBJ2-2,-,-,15,CASSFAGSRTGELFF,TGCGCCAGCAGCTTTGCCGGGAGTAGGACCGGGGAGCTGTTTTTT
TRBV28,TRBJ2-7,-,-,14,CASSQGTLSYEQYF,TGTGCCAGCAGCCAAGGGACACTTTCCTACGAGCAGTACTTC
TRBV2,TRBJ1-3,-,-,19,CASSDPGRGGVDSGNTIYF,TGTGCCAGCAGTGACCCCGGGAGGGGCGGAGTAGACTCTGGAAACACCATATATTTT
TRBV5-1,TRBJ2-3,TRBD2,-,16,CASSSGLAVKGDTQYF,TGCGCCAGCAGCTCGGGACTAGCGGTAAAAGGAGATACGCAGTATTTT
TRBV9,TRBJ2-1,-,-,15,CASSVEASSYNEQFF,TGTGCCAGCAGCGTAGAGGCTAGCTCCTACAATGAGCAGTTCTTC
TRBV20-1,TRBJ2-7,-,-,11,CSAPRAYEQYF,TGCAGTGCCCCGAGAGCCTACGAGCAGTACTTC
TRBV7-2,TRBJ2-3,TRBD2,-,13,CASSLAGGDTQYF,TGTGCCAGCAGCCTAGCGGGAGGGGATACGCAGTATTTT
TRBV6-5,TRBJ2-4,-,once,14,CASSYGPLAEVQYF,TGTGCCAGCAGTTACGGGCCACTAGCAGAGGTTCAGTACTTC
TRBV7-2,TRBJ1-1,-,-,16,CASSLVAGPRSTEAFF,TGTGCCAGCAGCTTAGTGGCAGGGCCCCGGAGCACTGAAGCTTTCTTT
TRBV5-8,TRBJ2-4,-,-,18,CASSMEVGGPGAKNIQYF,TGTGCCAGCAGCATGGAGGTCGGGGGGCCTGGGGCCAAAAACATTCAGTACTTC
TRBV5-4,TRBJ2-5,TRBD1,-,15,CASSPGQGLVETQYF,TGTGCCAGCAGCCCCGGACAGGGGCTGGTAGAGACCCAGTACTTC
TRBV9,TRBJ1-1,-,-,14,CASSDVGVATEAFF,TGTGCCAGCAGCGACGTAGGGGTTGCCACTGAAGCTTTCTTT
TRBV19,TRBJ2-2,-,-,13,CASSTPPAGELFF,TGTGCCAGTAGTACCCCCCCGGCCGGGGAGCTGTTTTTT
TRBV15,TRBJ1-5,-,-,12,CATSRAGGLKHF,TGTGCCACCAGCCGTGCGGGGGGCCTCAAGCATTTT
TRBV5-1,TRBJ2-1,-,-,12,CASSLDGSYPFF,TGCGCCAGCAGCTTGGATGGTAGCTACCCGTTCTTC
TRBV5-1,TRBJ1-2,TRBD1,-,16,CASSLTRDSTNYGYTF,TGCGCCAGCAGCTTGACCCGGGACAGCACCAACTATGGCTACACCTTC
TRBV7-9,TRBJ2-5,TRBD2,-,18,CASSLGTSGGRTKETQYF,TGTGCCAGCAGCTTAGGGACTAGCGGGGGGCGGACGAAAGAGACCCAGTACTTC
TRBV7-6,TRBJ1-1,TRBD1,-,15,CASSSRQGANTEAFF,TGTGCCAGCAGCTCACGACAGGGGGCAAACACTGAAGCTTTCTTT
TRBV5-4,TRBJ2-7,-,once,13,CASSLQGTYEQYF,TGTGCCAGCAGCTTGCAGGGAACCTACGAGCAGTACTTC
TRBV7-6,TRBJ2-1,TRBD2,-,17,CASTPEYGLAGVNEQFF,TGTGCCAGCACCCCCGAGTATGGACTAGCGGGAGTCAATGAGCAGTTCTTC
TRBV19,TRBJ2-7,TRBD1,few,14,CASSPRDRGHEQYF,TGTGCCAGTAGTCCCCGGGACAGGGGTCACGAGCAGTACTTC
TRBV28,TRBJ1-2,-,-,11,CASSYGGGYTF,TGTGCCAGCAGTTACGGGGGTGGCTACACCTTC
TRBV28,TRBJ1-5,-,-,14,CASRIREGDQPQHF,TGTGCCAGCAGAATCAGGGAAGGGGATCAGCCCCAGCATTTT
TRBV18,TRBJ2-6,TRBD2,once,17,CASSPRLADSGANVLTF,TGTGCCAGCTCACCCCGACTAGCCGACTCTGGGGCCAACGTCCTGACTTTC
TRBV9,TRBJ1-2,-,-,16,CASSVGGGHGNYGYTF,TGTGCCAGCAGCGTAGGCGGGGGACATGGAAACTATGGCTACACCTTC
TRBV5-1,TRBJ2-7,-,-,16,CASSLSREPTLYEQYF,TGCGCCAGCAGCTTGAGTCGGGAACCCACCCTGTACGAGCAGTACTTC
TRBV4-2,TRBJ2-7,TRBD2,-,17,CASSQERNSGFSYEQYF,TGTGCCAGCAGCCAAGAAAGGAATAGCGGGTTTAGTTACGAGCAGTACTTC
TRBV5-4,TRBJ2-5,TRBD2,-,16,CASSTRLAGGQETQYF,TGTGCCAGCAGCACCCGACTAGCGGGGGGCCAAGAGACCCAGTACTTC
TRBV6-1,TRBJ1-5,-,-,12,CASSEGGQPQHF,TGTGCCAGCAGTGAAGGAGGGCAGCCCCAGCATTTT
TRBV6-4,TRBJ2-2,TRBD1,once,16,CASSYTGTGDTGELFF,TGTGCCAGCAGTTACACCGGGACAGGAGACACCGGGGAGCTGTTTTTT
TRBV9,TRBJ2-7,TRBD2,-,14,CASSSGLGGGEQYF,TGTGCCAGCAGCTCGGGCCTCGGCGGGGGCGAGCAGTACTTC
TRBV27,TRBJ2-7,TRBD2,-,14,CASSPGTSGNEQYF,TGTGCCAGCAGCCCCGGGACTAGCGGGAACGAGCAGTACTTC
TRBV5-1,TRBJ1-1,-,-,12,CASSLGATEAFF,TGCGCCAGCAGCTTGGGGGCAACTGAAGCTTTCTTT
TRBV9,TRBJ2-2,TRBD2,-,18,CASSVGLAGGRNTGELFF,TGTGCCAGCAGCGTCGGACTAGCGGGAGGTAGGAACACCGGGGAGCTGTTTTTT
TRBV7-2,TRBJ1-2,-,-,14,CASSLNPTAGGYTF,TGTGCCAGCAGCTTAAACCCCACGGCGGGGGGCTACACCTTC
TRBV11-2,TRBJ2-1,TRBD2,-,16,CASSLDRRGGLNEQFF,TGTGCCAGCAGCTTAGATCGGCGGGGGGGCCTCAATGAGCAGTTCTTC
TRBV5-1,TRBJ2-5,TRBD2,few,16,CASSLVGGGFGETQYF,TGCGCCAGCAGCTTGGTGGGCGGGGGATTTGGAGAGACCCAGTACTTC